A single sample gave rise to the 27 T cell receptor beta chains below, sequenced in a study of shared clonotypes between healthy human individuals. TCRdb's table, derived via immunoSEQ multiplex PCR, lists solely in-frame clones and lacks some. The sample has some 2,000,000 clones, 90% to 97% seen once. The sample consisted of naive CD4+ T cells sorted from blood. Subset indicated: CD45RA+ positively selected. The source is a man aged 18-30 years in good health.

As for this clone: The same CDR3 can be traced to other DNA sequences in this sample. The rearrangement links TRBV6-6 to TRBJ1-2, with D perhaps TRBD1 (5 bases). Looked up from germline, CDR1 is MNHNY and CDR2 is SVGAGI (reference sequence). The CDR3 consists of 13 residues. Trimming pared 5 bases from V and 4 bases from J, leaving 11 bases between. CDR3 DNA sequence: TGTGCCAGCAGTGGCCAGGGATCCTATGGCTACACCTTC. Translating gives CASSGQGSYGYTF.

V and J are TRBV6-1 and TRBJ1-2; tentative D call: TRBD1 (6 bases). The CDR3 spans 16 residues. Germline V gives CDR1 MNHNS, CDR2 SASEGT. Trimming cost V 0 bases and J 5 bases, with 16 bases left between them. The CDR3 sequence: CASSEAPGQLLYGYTF. The CDR3 DNA reads as TGTGCCAGCAGTGAAGCCCCAGGACAGCTGCTTTATGGCTACACCTTC.

In DNA, the CDR3 is TGTGCCAGCAGCCGCAGACCGTTGGGCGCCACAGATACGCAGTATTTT. Its translation is CASSRRPLGATDTQYF. J is TRBJ2-3 and V is TRBV14; D is undetermined. CDR1 is SGHDN and CDR2 is FVKESK in the germline V gene. The CDR3 is made up of 16 amino acids. Trimming shortened V by 4 bases and J by 2 bases, and 16 bases separated the two germline ends.

The chain recombines TRBV7-9 with TRBJ2-5; no clear D. The CDR3 contains 11 residues. V lost 5 bases and J 5 bases, leaving 6 bases between the germline ends. Germline values: CDR1 SEHNR, CDR2 FQNEAQ (reference sequence). CDR3 nucleotides: TGTGCCAGCAGCCCGATCGAGACCCAGTACTTC. The encoded protein is CASSPIETQYF.

V is TRBV5-6 and J is TRBJ2-1; 9 bases are a match to TRBD2. V shed 2 bases and J 5 bases; nucleotides not matched to a gene: 11. Germline V gene lookup returns CDR1 SGHDT and CDR2 YYEEEE. CDR3 length: 17 amino acids. This chain's CDR3 is CASSLPLGASGDNEQFF. In DNA, the CDR3 is TGTGCCAGCAGCTTACCCCTCGGCGCTAGCGGGGACAATGAGCAGTTCTTC.

The rearrangement joins TRBV30 to TRBJ1-2; no clear D gene. This CDR3 has 12 amino acids. V was trimmed by 4 bases and J by 8 bases, leaving 14 bases between them. Germline lookup yields CDR1 GTSNPN and CDR2 SVGIG (reference sequence). Written as DNA, the CDR3 is TGTGCCTGGAAATCAGGTCTCGGCGGCTACACCTTC. This encodes CAWKSGLGGYTF. Drawing the rest from reference TRBV30 and TRBJ1-2, the complete variable domain is SQTIHQWPATLVQPVGSPLSLECTVEGTSNPNLYWYRQAAGRGLQLLFYSVGIGQISSEVPQNLSASRPQDRQFILSSKKLLLSDSGFYLCAWKSGLGGYTFGSGTRLTVV.

The rearrangement joins TRBV4-1 to TRBJ2-1; D gene uncertain. V was clipped by 4 bases and J by 6 bases, with 13 bases between them. The V gene's germline CDR1 is MGHRA and CDR2 YSYEKL. This CDR3 spans 14 amino acids. The CDR3 here is CASSPSGHSNEQFF. The CDR3 DNA reads TGCGCCAGCAGCCCCTCGGGCCACTCCAATGAGCAGTTCTTC.

The table lists this clone with a count of one. The chain combines TRBV7-2 with TRBJ2-3, with TRBD2 matching 11 bases. The CDR3 totals 17 residues. V dropped 3 bases and J dropped 7; count of bases not matched to a gene: 12. Germline V gives CDR1 SGHTA, CDR2 FQGNSA. This CDR3 reads CASSLGTSGYQGNTQYF. As DNA, the CDR3 is TGTGCCAGCAGCTTGGGGACTAGCGGTTATCAAGGAAATACGCAGTATTTT.

The chain is built from TRBV10-3 and TRBJ1-3; no firm D call. The CDR3 has 12 amino acids. Germline V gene data show CDR1 as ENHRY and CDR2 as SYGVKD. Trimming removed 8 bases from V and 0 bases from J, with 5 bases in between. CDR3 loop: CAIGDSGNTIYF. CDR3 sequence (DNA): TGTGCCATCGGGGACTCTGGAAACACCATATATTTT.

The chain is built from TRBV10-3 and TRBJ2-7; D is perhaps TRBD2 (5 bases). The germline CDR1 and CDR2 sequences are ENHRY and SYGVKD. The V gene lost 6 bases and the J gene lost 2 bases, with 11 bases spanning the gap. This CDR3 has 13 residues. The CDR3 DNA follows: TGTGCCATCAGAAAGGACGGGACCTACGAGCAGTACTTC. Its translation: CAIRKDGTYEQYF.

This rearrangement joins TRBV7-6 to TRBJ1-4; 8 bases map to TRBD1. V shed 4 bases and J 7 bases; nucleotides not matched to a gene: 8. Germline CDR1 reads SGHVS; CDR2 reads FNYEAQ. This CDR3 comprises 15 residues. The CDR3 nucleotides are TGTGCCAGCAGCTCGACAGGGGCGGGGGGTGAAAAACTGTTTTTT. As protein: CASSSTGAGGEKLFF. The variable domain in full, completed from reference TRBV7-6 and TRBJ1-4, reads GAGVSQSPRYKVTKRGQDVALRCDPISGHVSLYWYRQALGQGPEFLTYFNYEAQQDKSGLPNDRFSAERPEGSISTLTIQRTEQRDSAMYRCASSSTGAGGEKLFFGSGTQLSVL.

There are a few counts of this clone. Other DNA sequences of this sample code for an identical CDR3. The rearrangement links TRBV7-9 to TRBJ1-2, with unresolved D. Germline CDR1 SEHNR, CDR2 FQNEAQ (reference sequence). Deletions cut 2 bases from V and 2 bases from J, with 3 bases between. The CDR3 is made up of 12 amino acids. This CDR3 reads CASSLLNYGYTF. CDR3 nucleotides: TGTGCCAGCAGCTTACTCAACTATGGCTACACCTTC.

The gene calls are TRBV4-2 and TRBJ1-6, with 9 bases matching TRBD1. The CDR3 loop spans 17 amino acids. The junction had 2 bases not matched to a gene; V was cut back by 0 bases and J by 2 bases. Germline CDR1 is LGHNA and CDR2 is YNFKEQ. CDR3: CASSQDGTGTYNSPLHF. CDR3 nucleotides: TGTGCCAGCAGCCAAGATGGGACAGGGACCTATAATTCACCCCTCCACTTT.

CDR3 bases: TGTGCCAGCAGCGTAGGTGGGACAGGGGGAACTTACACCTTC. Encoded protein: CASSVGGTGGTYTF. This chain uses TRBV9 with TRBJ1-2, with 11 bases that match TRBD1. Germline V gene data show CDR1 as SGDLS and CDR2 as YYNGEE. The V gene end was trimmed by 0 bases and the J gene end by 11 bases; junction bases not matched to a gene: 6. The CDR3 is made up of 14 amino acids.

A remark on this clone: Other DNA sequences in the sample encode the same CDR3. The rearrangement uses TRBV30 and TRBJ2-7; TRBD1 is a possible D gene (7 bases). CDR3 length: 13 amino acids. CDR1 and CDR2 from the germline V gene are GTSNPN and SVGIG (reference sequence). Between the trimmed V and J ends, which lost 2 bases and 1 base, there was a span of 9 bases. In DNA, the CDR3 is TGTGCCTGGAGTTCAGGGGGGTCCTACGAGCAGTACTTC. It codes for CAWSSGGSYEQYF.

The chain combines TRBV11-2 with TRBJ1-4; 9 nucleotides line up with TRBD1. V lost 0 bases to trimming and J lost 7 bases; unmatched junction nucleotides: 3. Germline loops: CDR1 SGHAT, CDR2 FQNNGV. CDR3 length: 15 residues. CDR3 nucleotide sequence: TGTGCCAGCAGCTTAGACGGACAGGGGAGTGAAAAACTGTTTTTT. Protein sequence: CASSLDGQGSEKLFF.

CDR3 sequence: CASSLTAGANQETQYF. Written as DNA, the CDR3 is TGTGCCAGCAGCTTGACAGCGGGGGCCAACCAAGAGACCCAGTACTTC. The rearrangement joins TRBV5-4 to TRBJ2-5, with TRBD2 matching over 8 bases. Germline trimming cut 1 base from V and 0 bases from J; bases unmatched to any gene: 5. The CDR3 loop spans 16 amino acids. CDR1 is SGHNT, CDR2 YYREEE, per germline (reference sequence).

This rearrangement joins TRBV19 to TRBJ1-3, with D hard to call. The germline V gene has CDR1 LNHDA and CDR2 SQIVND (reference sequence). There are 15 residues in the CDR3. V was clipped by 1 base and J by 2 bases, with 9 bases between them. The CDR3 sequence: CASSIVLGAGNTIYF. The CDR3 nucleotides read TGTGCCAGTAGTATAGTCCTGGGTGCTGGAAACACCATATATTTT.

As regards this clone: Sequence at one end of the junction differs from germline and may be a read error. This sample includes further DNA sequences coding for the same CDR3. This sequence joins TRBV6-5 and TRBJ2-7, with TRBD1 as a possible D gene (5 bases). The CDR3 has 14 residues. Germline V gene sequence: CDR1 MNHEY, CDR2 SVGAGI. The CDR3 reads CASSYWQGGYEQYF. The CDR3, as DNA: TGTGCCAGCAGCTACTGGCAGGGCGGCTACGAGCAGTACTTC.

The J gene is TRBJ2-2, the V gene TRBV29-1, with D possibly being TRBD1 (6 bases). CDR3 length: 14 amino acids. V lost 5 bases, J lost 0 bases, and 10 bases lay in between. Germline CDR1 is SQVTM and CDR2 is ANQGSEA. CDR3: CSVLDRTNTGELFF. The CDR3 coding sequence is TGCAGCGTTCTGGACAGAACGAACACCGGGGAGCTGTTTTTT.

This chain joins TRBV6-1 and TRBJ2-7; no firm D call. The CDR3 extends over 11 amino acids. The germline V and J ends were trimmed by 2 bases and 5 bases, with 4 bases remaining between them. Germline-derived CDR1 and CDR2 are MNHNS and SASEGT. The CDR3 nucleotides are TGTGCCAGCAGTGAATTAGACGAGCAGTACTTC. Protein product: CASSELDEQYF.

This chain uses TRBV7-3 with TRBJ1-3; the D is unclear. The CDR3 runs 13 residues. Trimming pared 4 bases from V and 9 bases from J, leaving 13 bases between. The germline V gene encodes CDR1 SGHTA and CDR2 FQGTGA. The CDR3 DNA is TGTGCCAGCAGCTCCTCCCCCCAGGCCACCATATATTTT. It encodes CASSSSPQATIYF.

This chain links TRBV11-3 with TRBJ2-5; D not certain. Germline lookup yields CDR1 SGHNT and CDR2 YENEEA. The CDR3 contains 13 residues. The V end lost 1 base, the J end lost 3 bases, and 6 bases lay between the germline ends. CDR3 residues: CASSLGTKETQYF. DNA for the CDR3: TGTGCCAGCAGCTTAGGCACCAAAGAGACCCAGTACTTC.

J is TRBJ2-3 and V is TRBV5-1; possibly TRBD1 or TRBD2 for D (6 bases each). The CDR3 extends over 15 amino acids. Germline assignment: CDR1 SGHRS and CDR2 YFSETQ. The V and J ends lost 1 base and 1 base respectively, with 10 bases between them. The CDR3 region is CASSLLEGGTDTQYF. In DNA form, the CDR3 reads TGCGCCAGCAGCTTGTTGGAGGGGGGCACAGATACGCAGTATTTT.

This clone was seen a single time. The chain joins TRBV5-1 to TRBJ2-3; 13 bases fit TRBD2. Germline V CDR1 and CDR2: SGHRS, YFSETQ. V lost 4 bases, J lost 6 bases, and 11 bases stayed unmatched. This CDR3 comprises 17 residues. This CDR3 is CASSSTSGGARGDTQYF. CDR3 DNA sequence: TGCGCCAGCAGCAGTACTAGCGGGGGGGCGAGGGGTGATACGCAGTATTTT.

The chain carries TRBV6-5 and TRBJ1-2; no reliable D call. The CDR3 has 13 residues. Deletions cut 2 bases from V and 7 bases from J, with 11 bases between. Germline V gene data show CDR1 as MNHEY and CDR2 as SVGAGI. The CDR3: CASSYTGWGGYTF. DNA for the CDR3: TGTGCCAGCAGTTACACGGGATGGGGTGGCTACACCTTC.

This chain's CDR3 is CASSYEGRVTEAFF. CDR3 nucleotides: TGTGCCAGCAGTTACGAGGGACGAGTTACTGAAGCTTTCTTT. The chain links TRBV6-5 to TRBJ1-1; tentative D call: TRBD1 (5 bases). Germline-derived CDR1 and CDR2 are MNHEY and SVGAGI. Trimming removed 2 bases at V and 5 bases at J, with 12 bases between. CDR3 length equals 14 residues.